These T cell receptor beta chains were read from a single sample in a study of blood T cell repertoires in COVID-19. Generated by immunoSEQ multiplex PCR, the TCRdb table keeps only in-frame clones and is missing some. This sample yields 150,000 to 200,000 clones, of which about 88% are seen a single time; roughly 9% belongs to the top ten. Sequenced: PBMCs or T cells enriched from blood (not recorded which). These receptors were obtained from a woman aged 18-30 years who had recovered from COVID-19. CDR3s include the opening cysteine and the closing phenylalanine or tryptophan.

CSVDETGGGNTIYF,TRBV29-1
CASSQGTSFHEQYF,TRBV3-1/TRBV3-2
CASSPLVVNTEAFF,TRBV18
CASSTLGQGGETQYF,TRBV19
CASKSQGGTEAFF,TRBV25-1
CASSLGHTGVYGYTF,TRBV5-6
CAWVPVAGGWNEQFF,TRBV30
CASQEDSLWQETQYF,TRBV7-9
CAIGGWGKSQSTEAFF,TRBV10-3
CSVQNRGLYGYTF,TRBV29-1
CASSLASDYDEQYF,TRBV18
CAWSSGVSGNTIYF,TRBV30
CASSPRASNEKLFF,TRBV18
CASRGTSGYNTGELFF,TRBV2
CASSMEVQPQHF,TRBV7-9
CASSEGAGGPLQETQYF,TRBV2
CASTTGTGGGKLFF,TRBV5-6
CASSWGQGASEAFF,TRBV5-1
CASSPGTAGELFF,TRBV5-1
CASSFGETYEQYF,TRBV11-3
CASSDVRGLYGYTF,TRBV2
CASSVVASGNYEQYF,TRBV7-2
CADIKPGNRGHSYNSPLHF,TRBV21-1
CASSFISEQFF,TRBV28
CARTTSSFYEQYF,TRBV7-6
CASSLEIGSGQETQYF,TRBV7-9
CASSRGDSGYEQYF,TRBV7-2
CASSWGQVAEAFF,TRBV5-1
CASSKLAGAPTDTQYF,TRBV14
CASSLRQTGLDEQYF,TRBV4-1
CASSQDLLQDANTGELFF,TRBV4-3
CAISSGDSEAFF,TRBV10-3
CASSMGDRGWGVTDTQYF,TRBV19
CSAGTGGMNTEAFF,TRBV29-1
CASSLEREIADTQYF,TRBV19
CASSLFRGGDQPQHF,TRBV27
CASSGQETDTQYF,TRBV2
CASSRSVGRGSTEAFF,TRBV19
CSASLGTSGKNIQYF,TRBV20-1
CASSQGDLNSPLHF,TRBV4-2
CAISEAGGGPPSYNEQFF,TRBV10-3
CASSWGQTYEQYF,TRBV27
CASSFSRLYGYTF,TRBV19
CASSFEGLAGKYNEQFF,TRBV11-2
CASSQGSSRGLAGTGELFF,TRBV3-1/TRBV3-2
CAISESGARGYTF,TRBV10-3